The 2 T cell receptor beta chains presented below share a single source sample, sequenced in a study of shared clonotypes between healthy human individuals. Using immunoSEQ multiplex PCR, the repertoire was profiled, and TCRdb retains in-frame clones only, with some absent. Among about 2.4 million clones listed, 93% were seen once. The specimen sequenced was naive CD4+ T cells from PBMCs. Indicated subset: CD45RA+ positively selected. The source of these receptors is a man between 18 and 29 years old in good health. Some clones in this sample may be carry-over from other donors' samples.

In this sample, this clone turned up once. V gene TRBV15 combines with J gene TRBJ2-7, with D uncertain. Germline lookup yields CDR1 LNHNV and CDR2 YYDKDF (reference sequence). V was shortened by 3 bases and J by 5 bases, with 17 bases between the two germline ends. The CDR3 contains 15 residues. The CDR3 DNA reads TGTGCCACCAGCAGCTCCTTATCCCTGCTCAACGAGCAGTACTTC. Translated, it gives CATSSSLSLLNEQYF.

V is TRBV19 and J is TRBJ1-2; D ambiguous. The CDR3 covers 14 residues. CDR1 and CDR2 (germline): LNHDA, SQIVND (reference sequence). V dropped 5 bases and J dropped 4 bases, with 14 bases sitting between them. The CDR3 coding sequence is TGTGCCAGTAGTGTTTCACCGGCCCTCTATGGCTACACCTTC. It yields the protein CASSVSPALYGYTF.